The present TCR beta chain was sequenced within a study of cytomegalovirus exposure and HLA in healthy donors. The PCR made use of 60 Vbeta and 13 Jbeta primers. The data were produced by immunoSEQ multiplex PCR, yet TCRdb's version contains in-frame clones alone and is incomplete. Of around 100,000 clones in the sample, approximately 78% were seen once. Germline assignment: CDR1 SGHNT and CDR2 YYREEE (reference sequence). The CDR3 runs 14 residues. Trimming took 0 bases from V and 1 from J, leaving 8 bases between them. The sequence was collected from a male donor in good health and CMV-seropositive. Sample: PBMCs. The chain links TRBV5-4 to TRBJ2-7, with a possible D match to TRBD2 (5 bases). DNA for the CDR3: TGTGCCAGCAGCTTGGATGCGGGTTCCTACGAGCAGTACTTC. Translation gives CASSLDAGSYEQYF.